This T cell receptor (beta chain) is from a study of patients and donors after allogeneic stem cell transplantation. This CDR3 contains 12 residues. Germline assignment: CDR1 SGHTA and CDR2 FQGTGA. The V gene lost 3 bases and the J gene lost 9 bases, with 9 bases spanning the gap. This clonotype was counted only a few times. TCRdb reprocessed the RT-PCR reads via MiXCR and lists one record per CDR3 protein. This sample has around 150,000 distinct CDR3 sequences, with about two fifths found just once. The V gene is TRBV7-3, the J gene TRBJ1-5; D possibly corresponds to TRBD1 (5 bases). Sequences were obtained from blood, either unsorted or a sorted T cell fraction (not recorded which). The source of this sequence is a human donor who was either an allogeneic HSCT recipient or a stem cell or donor lymphocyte infusion donor (not recorded which). It is not recorded whose cells these are; they may come from a transplant donor. The DNA for the CDR3 is TGTGCCAGCAGCTTCAGGGTGCTGCCCCAGCATTTT. It encodes CASSFRVLPQHF. Based on the CDR3 plus reference TRBV7-3 and TRBJ1-5, the full variable domain is GAGVSQTPSNKVTEKGKYVELRCDPISGHTALYWYRQSLGQGPEFLIYFQGTGAADDSGLPNDRFFAVRPEGSVSTLKIQRTERGDSAVYLCASSFRVLPQHFGDGTRLSIL.